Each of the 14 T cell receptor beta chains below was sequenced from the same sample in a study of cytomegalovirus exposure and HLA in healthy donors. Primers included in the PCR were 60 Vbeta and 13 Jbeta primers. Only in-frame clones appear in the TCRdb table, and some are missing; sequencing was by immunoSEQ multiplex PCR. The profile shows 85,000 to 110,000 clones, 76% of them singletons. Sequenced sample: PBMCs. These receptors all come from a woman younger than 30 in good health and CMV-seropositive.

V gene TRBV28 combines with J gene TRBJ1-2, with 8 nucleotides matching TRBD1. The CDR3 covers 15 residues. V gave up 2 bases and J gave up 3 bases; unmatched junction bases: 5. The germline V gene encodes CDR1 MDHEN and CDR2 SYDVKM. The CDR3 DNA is TGTGCCAGCAGTTTAGGACAGGGAAGACACTATGGCTACACCTTC. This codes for CASSLGQGRHYGYTF.

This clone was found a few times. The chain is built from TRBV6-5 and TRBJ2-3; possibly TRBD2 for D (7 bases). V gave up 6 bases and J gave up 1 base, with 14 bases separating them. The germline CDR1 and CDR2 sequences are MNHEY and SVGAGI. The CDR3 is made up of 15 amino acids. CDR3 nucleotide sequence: TGTGCCAGCAGAGGGGGGGCTCTGGGCACAGATACGCAGTATTTT. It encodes CASRGGALGTDTQYF.

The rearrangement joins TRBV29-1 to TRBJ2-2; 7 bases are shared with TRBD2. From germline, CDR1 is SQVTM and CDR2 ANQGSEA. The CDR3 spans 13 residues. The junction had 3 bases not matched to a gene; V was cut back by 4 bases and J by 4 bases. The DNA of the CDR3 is TGCAGCGTTGGTACGGGGGGCACCGGGGAGCTGTTTTTT. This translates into CSVGTGGTGELFF.

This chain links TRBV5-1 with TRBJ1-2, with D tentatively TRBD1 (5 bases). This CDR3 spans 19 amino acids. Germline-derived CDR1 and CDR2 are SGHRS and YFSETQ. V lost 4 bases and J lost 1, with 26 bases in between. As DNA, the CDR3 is TGCGCCAGCAGCCCTTACGGGGGAGAGACAGAGATCGTTAACTATGGCTACACCTTC. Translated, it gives CASSPYGGETEIVNYGYTF.

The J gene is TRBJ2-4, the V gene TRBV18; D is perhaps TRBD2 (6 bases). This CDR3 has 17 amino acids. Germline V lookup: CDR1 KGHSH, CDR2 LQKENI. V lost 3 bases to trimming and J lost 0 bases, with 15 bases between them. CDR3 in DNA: TGTGCCAGCTCACCCTCACCTGGGGGAGGAGCCAAAAACATTCAGTACTTC. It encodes CASSPSPGGGAKNIQYF.

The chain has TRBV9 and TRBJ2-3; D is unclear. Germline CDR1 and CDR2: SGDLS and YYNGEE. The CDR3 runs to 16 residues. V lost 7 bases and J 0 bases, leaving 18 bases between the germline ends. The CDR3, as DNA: TGTGCCAGCCAGAGTGTCCGGGTAGCTAGCACAGATACGCAGTATTTT. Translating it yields CASQSVRVASTDTQYF.

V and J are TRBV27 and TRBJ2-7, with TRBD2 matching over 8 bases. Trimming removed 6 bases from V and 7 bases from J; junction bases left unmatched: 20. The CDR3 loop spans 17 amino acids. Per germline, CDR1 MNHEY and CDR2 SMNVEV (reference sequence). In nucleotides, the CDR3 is TGTGCCAGCAGCGTTGGAACTAGCGGCCCTTGGAATGGAGAGCAGTACTTC. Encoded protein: CASSVGTSGPWNGEQYF.

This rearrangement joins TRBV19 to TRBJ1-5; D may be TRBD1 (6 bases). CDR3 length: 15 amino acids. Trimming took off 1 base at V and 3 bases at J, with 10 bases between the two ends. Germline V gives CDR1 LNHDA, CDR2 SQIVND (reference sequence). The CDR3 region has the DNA TGTGCCAGTAGTATAGGACAGGTAAACAATCAGCCCCAGCATTTT. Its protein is CASSIGQVNNQPQHF.

CDR3 region: CAISKQGLNTGELFF. CDR3 nucleotide sequence: TGTGCCATCAGTAAACAGGGTTTGAACACCGGGGAGCTGTTTTTT. This rearrangement joins TRBV10-3 to TRBJ2-2; D may be TRBD1 (6 bases). CDR3 length: 15 residues. Trimming shortened V by 5 bases and J by 1 base, and 11 bases separated the two germline ends. CDR1 is ENHRY, CDR2 SYGVKD, per germline.

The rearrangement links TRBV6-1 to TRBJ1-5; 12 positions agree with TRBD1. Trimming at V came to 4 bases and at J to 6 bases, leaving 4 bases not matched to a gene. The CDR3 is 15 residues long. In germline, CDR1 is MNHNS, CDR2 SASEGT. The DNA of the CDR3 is TGTGCCAGCAGTGCTTGGGACAGGGGGCCTCAGCCCCAGCATTTT. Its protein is CASSAWDRGPQPQHF.

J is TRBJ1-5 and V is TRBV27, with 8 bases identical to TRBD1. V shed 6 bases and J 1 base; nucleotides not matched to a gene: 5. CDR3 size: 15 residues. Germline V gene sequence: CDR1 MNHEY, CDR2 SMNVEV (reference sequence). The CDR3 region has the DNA TGTGCCAGCAGACTCAGGGGGCTGAGCAATCAGCCCCAGCATTTT. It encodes CASRLRGLSNQPQHF.

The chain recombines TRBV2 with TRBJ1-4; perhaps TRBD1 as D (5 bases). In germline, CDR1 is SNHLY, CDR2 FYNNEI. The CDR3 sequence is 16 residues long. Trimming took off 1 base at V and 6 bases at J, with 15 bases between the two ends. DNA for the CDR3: TGTGCCAGCAGTGAAGGTTCCGCCGGAGGGGATGAAAAACTGTTTTTT. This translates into CASSEGSAGGDEKLFF.

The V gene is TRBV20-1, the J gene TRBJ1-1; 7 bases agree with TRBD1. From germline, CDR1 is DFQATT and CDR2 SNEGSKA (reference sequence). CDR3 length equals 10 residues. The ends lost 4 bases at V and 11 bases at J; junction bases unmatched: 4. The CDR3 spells CSATTGIAFF. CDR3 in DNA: TGCAGTGCTACGACAGGGATTGCTTTCTTT.

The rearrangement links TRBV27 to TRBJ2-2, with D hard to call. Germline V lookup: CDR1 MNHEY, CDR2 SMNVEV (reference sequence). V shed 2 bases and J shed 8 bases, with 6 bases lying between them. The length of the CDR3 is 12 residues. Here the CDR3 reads CASSLAVGELFF. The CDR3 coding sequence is TGTGCCAGCAGTTTAGCAGTTGGGGAGCTGTTTTTT.